A selection of T cell receptor beta chains follows, all from one sample in a study of immune evolution from preneoplasia to lung adenocarcinoma. Generated by immunoSEQ multiplex PCR, the TCRdb table keeps only in-frame clones and is missing some. The sample has several thousand clones, more than 65% seen once. The sample was FFPE minimally invasive lung adenocarcinoma tissue. The receptors derive from an older person with lung adenocarcinoma. Both conserved end residues are part of each CDR3. The D gene is left open where the match is weak. Only part of the rows carry a size: once, few, many, or a class if the clone is expanded.

>TRBJ2-1|few|.|TRBV28
TGTGCCAGCAGTGCCCAACCAAATGAGCAGTTCTTC
CASSAQPNEQFF
>TRBJ2-3|few|.|TRBV5-1
TGCGCCAGCAGCCTCTGGACAGCCGGAGGGGCAGATACGCAGTATTTT
CASSLWTAGGADTQYF
>TRBJ1-5|.|TRBD1|TRBV7-9
TGTGCCAGCAGCCTCGCACAGGGGCCCAATCAGCCCCAGCATTTT
CASSLAQGPNQPQHF
>TRBJ2-7|.|TRBD2|TRBV27
TGTGCCAGCAGTCCCTGGAAGGGCGGGAGGGTCGAGCAGTACTTC
CASSPWKGGRVEQYF
>TRBJ1-2|.|.|TRBV19
TGTGCCAGTAGTACGACACAGAAAAACTATGGCTACACCTTC
CASSTTQKNYGYTF
>TRBJ2-7|.|.|TRBV4-1
TGCGCCAGCAGCCAAGATCCAGCGCTCTCCTACGAGCAGTACTTC
CASSQDPALSYEQYF
>TRBJ2-1|.|.|TRBV11-3
TGTGCCAGCAGCCCGCCGGGATGCCACAATGAGCAGTTCTTC
CASSPPGCHNEQFF
>TRBJ2-7|few|.|TRBV4-1
TGCGCCAGCAGCCAAGAAAGGGAATCCTACGAGCAGTACTTC
CASSQERESYEQYF
>TRBJ2-1|.|TRBD2|TRBV4-2
TGTGCCAGCAGCCGGCTTACTAGCGGGAAAGAGAATGAGCAGTTCTTC
CASSRLTSGKENEQFF
>TRBJ2-5|.|.|TRBV28
TGTGCCAGCAGTCGCCCGTACCAAGAGACCCAGTACTTC
CASSRPYQETQYF
>TRBJ1-2|.|.|TRBV19
TGTGCCAGTAGTATAGCGACGCAGTACACCTTC
CASSIATQYTF
>TRBJ1-5|.|TRBD1|TRBV15
TGTGCCACCAGCAGAGATCTAGCGACAGGGGGCAATCAGCCCCAGCATTTT
CATSRDLATGGNQPQHF
>TRBJ1-4|few|.|TRBV28
TGTGCCAGCAGTCCAACTACAACTAATGAAAAACTGTTTTTT
CASSPTTTNEKLFF
>TRBJ2-5|.|.|TRBV11-3
TGTGCCAGCAGCTTAGATGGCCAAGAGACCCAGTACTTC
CASSLDGQETQYF
>TRBJ1-2|.|.|TRBV9
TGTGCCAGCAGCGTATCTGGCCTAGCTAACTATGGCTACACCTTC
CASSVSGLANYGYTF
>TRBJ2-5|.|TRBD1|TRBV5-4
TGTGCCAGCAGCTTGAACAGGGGATTGGGGGAGACCCAGTACTTC
CASSLNRGLGETQYF
>TRBJ2-2|once|TRBD1|TRBV7-3
TGTGCCAGCAGCTTAGGCGGACAGGCCCTCAACACCGGGGAGCTGTTTTTT
CASSLGGQALNTGELFF
>TRBJ1-5|.|.|TRBV27
TGTGCCAGCAGTTTAGAGGGAGGGAGCAATCAGCCCCAGCATTTT
CASSLEGGSNQPQHF
>TRBJ1-5|.|TRBD1|TRBV6-1
TGTGCCAGCAGTGATGTTCGACAGGGGAGCAATCAGCCCCAGCATTTT
CASSDVRQGSNQPQHF
>TRBJ2-1|.|TRBD1|TRBV7-9
TGTGCCAGCAGCCCTGGGACAGGGTTCGATGAGCAGTTCTTC
CASSPGTGFDEQFF
>TRBJ2-3|.|.|TRBV20-1
TGCAGCCTCAATAGGGGGGATACGCAGTATTTT
CSLNRGDTQYF
>TRBJ1-2|.|.|TRBV20-1
TGCAGTGCTAAAGGGGAACACGGCTACACCTTC
CSAKGEHGYTF
>TRBJ1-1|.|.|TRBV13
TGTGCCAGCCGGAAGGGGCAGATCCTGAATAAGGGAACTGAAGCTTTCTTT
CASRKGQILNKGTEAFF
>TRBJ2-1|.|.|TRBV19
TGTGCCAGTAGCCTTGTGGCGGTAAATGAGCAGTTCTTC
CASSLVAVNEQFF
>TRBJ2-7|.|.|TRBV5-6
TGTGCCAGCACCCCGGGACGGTCCACCTACGAGCAGTACTTC
CASTPGRSTYEQYF
>TRBJ2-1|.|TRBD2|TRBV11-2
TGTGCCAGCAGCTTGTGGACTAGCGGGGGTGAGCAGTTCTTC
CASSLWTSGGEQFF
>TRBJ2-1|.|TRBD2|TRBV19
TGTGCCAGTAGTCCGGGACTAGGCGGGAATAAGCAGTTCTTC
CASSPGLGGNKQFF
>TRBJ2-3|.|.|TRBV5-4
TGTGCCAGCAGCTTGGGCGGGGGCGGGGGCACAGATACGCAGTATTTT
CASSLGGGGGTDTQYF
>TRBJ2-1|few|TRBD1|TRBV6-5
TGTGCCAGCAGTTACTCGGGACAGGTTTACAATGAGCAGTTCTTC
CASSYSGQVYNEQFF
>TRBJ2-3|few|.|TRBV5-1
TGCGCCAGCAGCTTTAGCACAGATACGCAGTATTTT
CASSFSTDTQYF
>TRBJ2-4|.|.|TRBV21-1
TGTGCCAGCAGCAAAGGAGGGAGGGTGCAGGGGGCTCGGAACATTCAGTACTTC
CASSKGGRVQGARNIQYF